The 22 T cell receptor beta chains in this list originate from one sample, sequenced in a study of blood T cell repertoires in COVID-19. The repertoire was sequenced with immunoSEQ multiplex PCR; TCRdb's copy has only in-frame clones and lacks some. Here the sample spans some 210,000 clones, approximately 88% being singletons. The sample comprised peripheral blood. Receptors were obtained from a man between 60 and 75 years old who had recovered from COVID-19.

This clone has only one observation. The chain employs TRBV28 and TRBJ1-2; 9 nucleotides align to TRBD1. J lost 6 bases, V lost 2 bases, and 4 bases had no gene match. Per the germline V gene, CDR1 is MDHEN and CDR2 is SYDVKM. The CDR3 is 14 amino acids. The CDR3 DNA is TGTGCCAGCAGTTTAGTAGGACAGGGGAATGGCTACACCTTC. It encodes CASSLVGQGNGYTF.

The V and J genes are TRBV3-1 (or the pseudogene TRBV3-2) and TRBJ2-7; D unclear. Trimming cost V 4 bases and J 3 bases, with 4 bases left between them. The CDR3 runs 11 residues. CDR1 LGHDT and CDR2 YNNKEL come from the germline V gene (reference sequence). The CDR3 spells CASSLSYEQYF. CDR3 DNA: TGTGCCAGCAGCCTCAGCTACGAGCAGTACTTC.

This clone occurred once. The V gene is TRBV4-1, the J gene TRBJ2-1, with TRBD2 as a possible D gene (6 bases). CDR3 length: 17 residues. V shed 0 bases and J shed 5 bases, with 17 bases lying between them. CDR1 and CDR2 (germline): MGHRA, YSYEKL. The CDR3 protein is CASSQDGPGVGNNEQFF. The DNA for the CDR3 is TGCGCCAGCAGCCAAGACGGCCCGGGAGTGGGGAACAATGAGCAGTTCTTC.

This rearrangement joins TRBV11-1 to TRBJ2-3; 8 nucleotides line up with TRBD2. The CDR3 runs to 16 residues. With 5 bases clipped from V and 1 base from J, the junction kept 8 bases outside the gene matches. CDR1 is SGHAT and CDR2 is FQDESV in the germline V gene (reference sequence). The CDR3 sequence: CASSPRTSLRTDTQYF. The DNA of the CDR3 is TGTGCCAGCAGCCCGCGGACTAGCCTTCGCACAGATACGCAGTATTTT.

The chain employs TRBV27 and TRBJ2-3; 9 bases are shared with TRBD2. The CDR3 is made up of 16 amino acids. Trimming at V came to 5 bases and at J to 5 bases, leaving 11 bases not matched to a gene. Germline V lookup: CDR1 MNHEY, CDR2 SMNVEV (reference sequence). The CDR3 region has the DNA TGTGCCAGCAGTGCGGGAGGGGGTAGGAGGGGAGATACGCAGTATTTT. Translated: CASSAGGGRRGDTQYF.

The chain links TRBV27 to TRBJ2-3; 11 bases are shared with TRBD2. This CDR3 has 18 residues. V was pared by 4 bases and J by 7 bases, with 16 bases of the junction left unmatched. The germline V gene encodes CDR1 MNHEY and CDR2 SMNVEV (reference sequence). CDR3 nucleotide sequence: TGTGCCAGCAGTTCGAGACTAGCGGGATTTAGGGGCGAGCATACGCAGTATTTT. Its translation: CASSSRLAGFRGEHTQYF.

As DNA, the CDR3 is TGCGCCAGCAGCTTGTTGGCTAGCGGGAGGAGTAGGAATGAGCAGTTCTTC. Translating gives CASSLLASGRSRNEQFF. The rearrangement joins TRBV5-1 to TRBJ2-1; 11 bases match TRBD2. Trimming removed 1 base from V and 7 bases from J; junction bases left unmatched: 10. The germline CDR1 and CDR2 sequences are SGHRS and YFSETQ. The CDR3 extends over 17 amino acids.

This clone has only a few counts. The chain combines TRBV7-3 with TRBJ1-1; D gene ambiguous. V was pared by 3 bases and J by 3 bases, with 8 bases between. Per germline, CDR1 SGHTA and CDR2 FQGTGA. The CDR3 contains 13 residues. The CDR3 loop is CASSFTSYTEAFF. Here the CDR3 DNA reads TGTGCCAGCAGCTTCACCAGTTACACTGAAGCTTTCTTT.

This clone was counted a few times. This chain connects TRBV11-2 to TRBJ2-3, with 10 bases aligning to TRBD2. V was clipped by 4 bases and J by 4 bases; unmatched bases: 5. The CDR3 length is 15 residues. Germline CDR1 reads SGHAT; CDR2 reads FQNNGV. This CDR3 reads CASSSTSGPSDTQYF. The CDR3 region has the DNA TGTGCCAGCAGCTCGACTAGCGGGCCTTCAGATACGCAGTATTTT.

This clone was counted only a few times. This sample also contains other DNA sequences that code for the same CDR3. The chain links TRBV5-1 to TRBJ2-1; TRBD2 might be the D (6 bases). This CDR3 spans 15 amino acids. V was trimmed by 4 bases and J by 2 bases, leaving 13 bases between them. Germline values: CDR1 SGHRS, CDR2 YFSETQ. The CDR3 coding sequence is TGCGCCAGCAGCCGAGGGACTGGTACCTACAATGAGCAGTTCTTC. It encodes CASSRGTGTYNEQFF.

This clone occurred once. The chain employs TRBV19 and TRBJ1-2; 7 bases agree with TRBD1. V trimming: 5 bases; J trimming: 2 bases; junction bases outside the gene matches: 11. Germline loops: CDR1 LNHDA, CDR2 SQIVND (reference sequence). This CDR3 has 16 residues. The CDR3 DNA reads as TGTGCCAGTAGTGCCCTACAGGGGTATGGGAACTATGGCTACACCTTC. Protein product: CASSALQGYGNYGYTF.

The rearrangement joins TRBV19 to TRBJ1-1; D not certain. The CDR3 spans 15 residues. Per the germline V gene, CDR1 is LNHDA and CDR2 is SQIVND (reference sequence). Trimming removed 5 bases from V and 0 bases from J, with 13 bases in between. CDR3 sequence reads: CASSADYGMNTEAFF. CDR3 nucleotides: TGTGCCAGTAGTGCCGATTACGGGATGAACACTGAAGCTTTCTTT.

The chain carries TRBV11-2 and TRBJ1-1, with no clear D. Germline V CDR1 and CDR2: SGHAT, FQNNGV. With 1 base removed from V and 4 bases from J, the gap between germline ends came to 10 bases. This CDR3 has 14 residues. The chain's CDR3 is CASSLAGVGTEAFF. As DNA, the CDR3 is TGTGCCAGCAGCTTAGCCGGGGTAGGCACTGAAGCTTTCTTT.

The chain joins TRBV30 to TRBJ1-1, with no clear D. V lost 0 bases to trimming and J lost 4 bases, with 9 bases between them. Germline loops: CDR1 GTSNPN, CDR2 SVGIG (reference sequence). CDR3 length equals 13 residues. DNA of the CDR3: TGTGCCTGGAGTGTAGGCGGGTCCACTGAAGCTTTCTTT. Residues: CAWSVGGSTEAFF.

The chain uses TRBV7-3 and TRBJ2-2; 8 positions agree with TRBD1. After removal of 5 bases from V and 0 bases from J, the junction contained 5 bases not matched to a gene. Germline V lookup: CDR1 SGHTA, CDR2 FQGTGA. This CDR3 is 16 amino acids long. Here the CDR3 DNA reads TGTGCCAGCAGCCGCGGACAGGGCGCGAACACCGGGGAGCTGTTTTTT. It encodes CASSRGQGANTGELFF.

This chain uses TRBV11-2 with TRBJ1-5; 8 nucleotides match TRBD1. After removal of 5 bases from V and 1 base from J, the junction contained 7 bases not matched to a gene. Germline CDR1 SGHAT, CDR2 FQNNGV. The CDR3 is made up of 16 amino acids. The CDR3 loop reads CASSIGQGTSNQPQHF. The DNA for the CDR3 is TGTGCCAGCAGCATTGGACAGGGCACGAGCAATCAGCCCCAGCATTTT.

The DNA of the CDR3 is TGTGCCAGCAGCCCACGTCCGGAGAACCTCTATGGCTACACCTTC. It yields the protein CASSPRPENLYGYTF. The V gene is TRBV11-2, the J gene TRBJ1-2; D uncertain. There are 15 residues in the CDR3. Per germline, CDR1 SGHAT and CDR2 FQNNGV. The germline V and J ends were trimmed by 5 bases and 4 bases, with 17 bases remaining between them.

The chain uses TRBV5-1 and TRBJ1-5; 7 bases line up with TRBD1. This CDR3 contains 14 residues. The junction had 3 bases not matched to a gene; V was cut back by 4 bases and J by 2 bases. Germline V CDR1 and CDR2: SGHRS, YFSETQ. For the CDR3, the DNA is TGCGCCAGCAGCCTCCAGGGGGGCAATCAGCCCCAGCATTTT. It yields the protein CASSLQGGNQPQHF.

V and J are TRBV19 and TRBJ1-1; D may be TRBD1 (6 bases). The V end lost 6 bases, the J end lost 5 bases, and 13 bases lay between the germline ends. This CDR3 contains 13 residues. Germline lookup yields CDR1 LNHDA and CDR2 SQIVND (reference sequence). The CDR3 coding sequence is TGTGCCAGTAGCTTCAGGGGCGGAACTGAAGCTTTCTTT. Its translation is CASSFRGGTEAFF.

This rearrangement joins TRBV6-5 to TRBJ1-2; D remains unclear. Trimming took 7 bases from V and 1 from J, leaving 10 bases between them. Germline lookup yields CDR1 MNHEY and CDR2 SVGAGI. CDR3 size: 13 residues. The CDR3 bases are TGTGCCAGCATGGCAGGAATTAACTATGGCTACACCTTC. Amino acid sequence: CASMAGINYGYTF.

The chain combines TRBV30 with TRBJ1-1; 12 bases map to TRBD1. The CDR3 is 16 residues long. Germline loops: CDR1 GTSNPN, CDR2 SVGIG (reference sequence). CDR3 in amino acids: CAIRRGTGGPNTEAFF. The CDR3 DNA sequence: TGTGCAATTCGACGGGGGACAGGGGGCCCGAACACTGAAGCTTTCTTT.

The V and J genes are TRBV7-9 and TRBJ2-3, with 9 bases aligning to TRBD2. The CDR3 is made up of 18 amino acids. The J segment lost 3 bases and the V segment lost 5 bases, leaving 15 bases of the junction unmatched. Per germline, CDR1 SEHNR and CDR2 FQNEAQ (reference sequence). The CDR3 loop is CASSVPTSGSRGTDTQYF. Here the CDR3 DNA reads TGTGCCAGCAGCGTCCCGACTAGCGGTTCCCGAGGGACAGATACGCAGTATTTT.